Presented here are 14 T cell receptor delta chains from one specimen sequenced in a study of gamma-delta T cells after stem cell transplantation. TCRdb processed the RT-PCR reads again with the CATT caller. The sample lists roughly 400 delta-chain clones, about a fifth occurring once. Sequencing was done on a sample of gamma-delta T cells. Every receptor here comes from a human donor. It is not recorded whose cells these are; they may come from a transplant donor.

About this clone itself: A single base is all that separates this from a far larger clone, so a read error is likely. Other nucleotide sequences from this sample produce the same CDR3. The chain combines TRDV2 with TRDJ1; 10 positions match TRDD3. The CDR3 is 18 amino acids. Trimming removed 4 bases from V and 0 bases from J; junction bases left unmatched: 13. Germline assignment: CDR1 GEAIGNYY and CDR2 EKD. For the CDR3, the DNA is TGTGCCTGTGAGCGGCTGGGGGATAGGAACCAAAACACCGATAAACTCATCTTT. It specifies CACERLGDRNQNTDKLIF.

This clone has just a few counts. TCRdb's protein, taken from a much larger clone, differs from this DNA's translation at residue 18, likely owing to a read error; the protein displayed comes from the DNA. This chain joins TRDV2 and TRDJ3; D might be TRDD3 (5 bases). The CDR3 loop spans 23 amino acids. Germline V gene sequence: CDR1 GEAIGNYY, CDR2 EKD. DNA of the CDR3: TGTGCCTGTGACACCGTTAATCGTGTTGGGGAAGACAGGAGTGGCTGGGACAGCCGACAGATGTTTTTC. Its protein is CACDTVNRVGEDRSGWDSRQMFF.

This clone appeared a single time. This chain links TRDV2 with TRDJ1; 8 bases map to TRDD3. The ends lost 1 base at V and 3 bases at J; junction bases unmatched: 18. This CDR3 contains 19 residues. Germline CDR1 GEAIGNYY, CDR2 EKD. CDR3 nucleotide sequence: TGTGCCTGTGACACTCTTACTGGGGATACCACCCTCGATGCCGATAAACTCATCTTT. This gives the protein CACDTLTGDTTLDADKLIF.

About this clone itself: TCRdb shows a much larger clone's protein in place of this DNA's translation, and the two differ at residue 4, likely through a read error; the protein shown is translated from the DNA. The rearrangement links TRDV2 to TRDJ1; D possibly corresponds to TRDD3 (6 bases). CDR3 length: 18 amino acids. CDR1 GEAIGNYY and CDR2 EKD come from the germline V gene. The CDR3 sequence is CACGTVGGPFGYTDKLIF. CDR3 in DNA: TGTGCCTGTGGCACCGTCGGGGGACCTTTCGGCTACACCGATAAACTCATCTTT.

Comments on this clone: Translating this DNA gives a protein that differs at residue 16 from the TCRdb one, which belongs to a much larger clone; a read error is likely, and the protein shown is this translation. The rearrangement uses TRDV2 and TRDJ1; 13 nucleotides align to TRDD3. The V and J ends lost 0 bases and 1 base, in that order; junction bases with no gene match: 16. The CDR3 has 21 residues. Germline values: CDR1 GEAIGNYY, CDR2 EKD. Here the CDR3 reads CACDTVLKALGDTTFTDKLIF. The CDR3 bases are TGTGCCTGTGACACCGTACTCAAAGCACTGGGGGATACGACGTTCACCGATAAACTCATCTTT.

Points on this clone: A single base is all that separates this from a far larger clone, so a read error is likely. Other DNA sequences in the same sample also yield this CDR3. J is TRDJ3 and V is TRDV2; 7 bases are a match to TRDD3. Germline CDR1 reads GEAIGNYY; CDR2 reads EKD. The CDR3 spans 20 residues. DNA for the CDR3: TGTGCCTGTGACACGCCTGGGGGCTCAACCCCCTCCTGGGACACCCGGCAGATGTTTTTC. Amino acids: CACDTPGGSTPSWDTRQMFF.

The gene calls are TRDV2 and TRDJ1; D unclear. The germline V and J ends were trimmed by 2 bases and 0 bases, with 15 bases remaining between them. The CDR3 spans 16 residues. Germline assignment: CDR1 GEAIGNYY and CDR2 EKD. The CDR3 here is CACDRLENQYTDKLIF. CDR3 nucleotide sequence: TGTGCCTGTGACAGGCTGGAGAACCAGTACACCGATAAACTCATCTTT.

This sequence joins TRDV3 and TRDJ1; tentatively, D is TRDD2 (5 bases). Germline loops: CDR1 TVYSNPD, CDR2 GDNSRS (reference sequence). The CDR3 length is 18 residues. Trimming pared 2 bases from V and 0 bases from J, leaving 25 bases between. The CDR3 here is CAFRPTFTYLWYTDKLIF. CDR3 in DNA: TGTGCCTTTCGACCCACCTTTACCTACTTATGGTACACCGATAAACTCATCTTT.

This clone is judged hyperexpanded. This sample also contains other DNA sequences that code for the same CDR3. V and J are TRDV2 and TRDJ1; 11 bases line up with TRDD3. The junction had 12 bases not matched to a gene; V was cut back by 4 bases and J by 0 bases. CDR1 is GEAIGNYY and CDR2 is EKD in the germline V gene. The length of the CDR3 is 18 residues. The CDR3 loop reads CACERLGDRNQNTDKLIF. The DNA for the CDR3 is TGTGCCTGTGAGCGACTGGGGGATAGGAACCAAAACACCGATAAACTCATCTTT.

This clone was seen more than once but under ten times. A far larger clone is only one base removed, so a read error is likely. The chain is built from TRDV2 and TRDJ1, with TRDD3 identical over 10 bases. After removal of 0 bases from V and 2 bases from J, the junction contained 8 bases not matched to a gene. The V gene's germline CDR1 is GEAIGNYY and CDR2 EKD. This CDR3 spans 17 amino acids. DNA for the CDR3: TGTGCCTGTGACACCGTTGGGGGGGATACGCGTACCGATAAACTCATCTTT. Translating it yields CACDTVGGDTRTDKLIF.

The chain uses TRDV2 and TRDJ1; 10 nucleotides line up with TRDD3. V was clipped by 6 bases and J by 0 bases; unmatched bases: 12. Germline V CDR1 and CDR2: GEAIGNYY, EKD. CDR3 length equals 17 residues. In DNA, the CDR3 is TGTGCCTGTTCTTCCCTGGGGGATATTGGGGACACCGATAAACTCATCTTT. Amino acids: CACSSLGDIGDTDKLIF.

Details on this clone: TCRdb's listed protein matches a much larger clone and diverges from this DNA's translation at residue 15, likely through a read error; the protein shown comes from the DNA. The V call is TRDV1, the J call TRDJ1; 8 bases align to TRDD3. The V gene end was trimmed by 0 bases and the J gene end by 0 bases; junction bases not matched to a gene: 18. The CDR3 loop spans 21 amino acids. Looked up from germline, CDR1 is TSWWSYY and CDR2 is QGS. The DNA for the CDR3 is TGTGCTCTTGGGGAACTACTCTCGTACGTTGGGGGGATAAGGCACACCGATAAACTCATCTTT. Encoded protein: CALGELLSYVGGIRHTDKLIF.

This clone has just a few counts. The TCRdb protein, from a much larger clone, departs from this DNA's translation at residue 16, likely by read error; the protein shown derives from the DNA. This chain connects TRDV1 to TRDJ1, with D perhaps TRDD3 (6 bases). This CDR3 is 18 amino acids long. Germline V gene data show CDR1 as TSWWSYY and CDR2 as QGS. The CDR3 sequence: CALGELCRGGKYTDKPIF. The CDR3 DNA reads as TGTGCTCTTGGGGAACTTTGCAGGGGGGGAAAGTACACCGATAAACCCATCTTT.

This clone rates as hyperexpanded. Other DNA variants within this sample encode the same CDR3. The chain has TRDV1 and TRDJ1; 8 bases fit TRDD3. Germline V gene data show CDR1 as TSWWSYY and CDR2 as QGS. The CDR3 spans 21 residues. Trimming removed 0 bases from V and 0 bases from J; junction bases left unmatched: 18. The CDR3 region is CALGELLSYVGGIRYTDKLIF. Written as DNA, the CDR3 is TGTGCTCTTGGGGAACTACTCTCGTACGTTGGGGGGATAAGGTACACCGATAAACTCATCTTT.